This T cell receptor beta chain stems from a study of T cell responses to AZD1222 COVID-19 vaccine. At the level of the study: Pooled in the analysis were second doses at about 4 or about 12 weeks. Regarding the study as a whole: The donor cohort was predominantly white British with a female majority, and clonal diversity may have been underestimated.

Clones were read by immunoSEQ multiplex PCR, and TCRdb kept only the in-frame ones, dropping some. The profile covers about 110,000 clones, with roughly nine tenths appearing a single time and 1.6% taken by the ten largest. The V gene end was trimmed by 3 bases and the J gene end by 5 bases; junction bases not matched to a gene: 6. The germline CDR1 and CDR2 sequences are LGHDT and YNNKEL (reference sequence). This CDR3 contains 15 residues. Remarks on this clone: Its antigen is unidentified.

The TCR was taken from an adult in good health. The source was peripheral blood, collected on day 0 of AZD1222 vaccination. The rearrangement joins TRBV3-1 (or the pseudogene TRBV3-2) to TRBJ2-7, with 11 bases fitting TRBD2. Written as DNA, the CDR3 is TGTGCCAGCAGCCACATAGCGGGAGGGCCCCACGAGCAGTACTTC. Residues: CASSHIAGGPHEQYF.